This is a list of T cell receptor beta chains from one sample in a study of T cell responses to AZD1222 COVID-19 vaccine. The repertoire was sequenced with immunoSEQ multiplex PCR; TCRdb's copy has only in-frame clones and lacks some. Of over 150,000 clones listed, 75% to 90% are singletons. Sequenced material: peripheral blood, taken on day 0 of AZD1222 vaccination. The origin of the receptors is an adult in good health. Both conserved end residues are part of each CDR3. Fields, in order: J gene, V gene, D gene, clone size, CDR3 protein, CDR3 DNA. D genes are given only for firm matches. Size is omitted from some rows. Given values are once, few, many or a class for expanded clones.

j_gene: TRBJ1-2
v_gene: TRBV15
d_gene: TRBD1
abundance: -
CDR3aa: CATSSDLLDRGDGYTF
CDR3nt: TGTGCCACCAGCAGTGATTTGTTGGACAGGGGTGATGGCTACACCTTC

j_gene: TRBJ2-1
v_gene: TRBV7-9
d_gene: TRBD2
abundance: -
CDR3aa: CASSPGGAFYNEQFF
CDR3nt: TGTGCCAGCAGCCCCGGGGGGGCCTTCTACAATGAGCAGTTCTTC

j_gene: TRBJ2-2
v_gene: TRBV7-9
d_gene: -
abundance: -
CDR3aa: CASSLGDLAGELFF
CDR3nt: TGTGCCAGCAGCTTAGGCGATTTAGCCGGGGAGCTGTTTTTT

j_gene: TRBJ1-2
v_gene: TRBV19
d_gene: TRBD1
abundance: -
CDR3aa: CATRDRANYGYTF
CDR3nt: TGTGCCACCCGGGACAGAGCTAACTATGGCTACACCTTC

j_gene: TRBJ1-1
v_gene: TRBV19
d_gene: -
abundance: -
CDR3aa: CASSYLREGVEAFF
CDR3nt: TGTGCCAGTAGTTATTTGCGCGAGGGGGTTGAAGCTTTCTTT

j_gene: TRBJ2-2
v_gene: TRBV5-1
d_gene: TRBD1
abundance: -
CDR3aa: CASSLGQGHTGELFF
CDR3nt: TGCGCCAGCAGCTTGGGACAGGGGCACACCGGGGAGCTGTTTTTT

j_gene: TRBJ1-4
v_gene: TRBV5-1
d_gene: -
abundance: -
CDR3aa: CASRMGGNEKLFF
CDR3nt: TGCGCCAGCCGGATGGGGGGTAATGAAAAACTGTTTTTT

j_gene: TRBJ2-6
v_gene: TRBV29-1
d_gene: -
abundance: -
CDR3aa: CSVEEGSSGANVLTF
CDR3nt: TGCAGCGTTGAAGAAGGGAGCTCTGGGGCCAACGTCCTGACTTTC

j_gene: TRBJ2-5
v_gene: TRBV6-5
d_gene: TRBD2
abundance: -
CDR3aa: CASSYGTSGPQETQYF
CDR3nt: TGTGCCAGCAGTTACGGGACTAGCGGCCCACAAGAGACCCAGTACTTC

j_gene: TRBJ1-1
v_gene: TRBV7-9
d_gene: TRBD1
abundance: -
CDR3aa: CASSWGTGTNTEAFF
CDR3nt: TGTGCCAGCAGCTGGGGGACAGGGACTAACACTGAAGCTTTCTTT

j_gene: TRBJ1-3
v_gene: TRBV25-1
d_gene: TRBD1
abundance: -
CDR3aa: CASSEVRTGDSGNTIYF
CDR3nt: TGTGCCAGCAGTGAGGTTAGGACAGGGGACTCTGGAAACACCATATATTTT

j_gene: TRBJ1-2
v_gene: TRBV7-9
d_gene: -
abundance: -
CDR3aa: CASSLSSGSGYGYTF
CDR3nt: TGTGCCAGCAGCTTATCTTCGGGCAGCGGCTATGGCTACACCTTC

j_gene: TRBJ1-2
v_gene: TRBV6-4
d_gene: -
abundance: -
CDR3aa: CASKNLGQFNYGYTF
CDR3nt: TGTGCCAGCAAGAACCTCGGACAATTTAACTATGGCTACACCTTC

j_gene: TRBJ2-5
v_gene: TRBV11-2
d_gene: -
abundance: -
CDR3aa: CASSLSRETQYF
CDR3nt: TGTGCCAGCAGCTTATCTCGGGAGACCCAGTACTTC

j_gene: TRBJ2-3
v_gene: TRBV5-6
d_gene: -
abundance: once
CDR3aa: CASSSRAGLTDTQYF
CDR3nt: TGTGCCAGCAGCTCCCGGGCAGGGTTGACAGATACGCAGTATTTT

j_gene: TRBJ2-7
v_gene: TRBV7-2
d_gene: TRBD2
abundance: -
CDR3aa: CASSLVSSGGEQYF
CDR3nt: TGTGCCAGCAGCTTAGTTTCTAGCGGGGGGGAGCAGTACTTC

j_gene: TRBJ1-1
v_gene: TRBV4-2
d_gene: -
abundance: -
CDR3aa: CASSQEGGLRQGNTEAFF
CDR3nt: TGTGCCAGCAGCCAAGAGGGGGGTTTGAGGCAGGGTAACACTGAAGCTTTCTTT

j_gene: TRBJ2-7
v_gene: TRBV7-2
d_gene: TRBD1
abundance: -
CDR3aa: CASSSRDRASYEQYF
CDR3nt: TGTGCCAGCAGCTCCCGGGACAGGGCCTCCTACGAGCAGTACTTC

j_gene: TRBJ1-6
v_gene: TRBV6-5
d_gene: TRBD1
abundance: once
CDR3aa: CASSYSYRGSNSPLHF
CDR3nt: TGTGCCAGCAGTTACTCGTACAGGGGAAGTAATTCACCCCTCCACTTT

j_gene: TRBJ1-6
v_gene: TRBV10-3
d_gene: -
abundance: -
CDR3aa: CAISDLQGNSPLHF
CDR3nt: TGTGCCATCAGTGATTTACAGGGAAATTCACCCCTCCACTTT

j_gene: TRBJ1-5
v_gene: TRBV7-8
d_gene: -
abundance: once
CDR3aa: CASSPWGGPNQPQHF
CDR3nt: TGTGCCAGCAGCCCATGGGGCGGACCCAATCAGCCCCAGCATTTT

j_gene: TRBJ2-3
v_gene: TRBV2
d_gene: TRBD2
abundance: -
CDR3aa: CASSGTSGRTDTQYF
CDR3nt: TGTGCCAGCAGCGGAACTAGCGGACGCACAGATACGCAGTATTTT

j_gene: TRBJ2-3
v_gene: TRBV7-9
d_gene: TRBD1
abundance: -
CDR3aa: CASSLIFGQATDTQYF
CDR3nt: TGTGCCAGCAGCTTAATCTTCGGACAGGCAACAGATACGCAGTATTTT

j_gene: TRBJ2-2
v_gene: TRBV5-1
d_gene: TRBD1
abundance: -
CDR3aa: CASSRSGTGYTGELFF
CDR3nt: TGCGCCAGCAGCAGATCCGGGACAGGCTACACCGGGGAGCTGTTTTTT

j_gene: TRBJ2-4
v_gene: TRBV7-9
d_gene: -
abundance: -
CDR3aa: CASSLVVGAKNIQYF
CDR3nt: TGTGCCAGCAGCTTAGTCGTAGGAGCCAAAAACATTCAGTACTTC

j_gene: TRBJ2-3
v_gene: TRBV4-1
d_gene: TRBD1
abundance: -
CDR3aa: CASSQDWTGLDTQYF
CDR3nt: TGCGCCAGCAGCCAAGATTGGACAGGTCTAGATACGCAGTATTTT

j_gene: TRBJ2-5
v_gene: TRBV4-3
d_gene: -
abundance: -
CDR3aa: CASSQDIVGVGRETQYF
CDR3nt: TGCGCCAGCAGCCAAGATATCGTTGGGGTAGGGAGGGAGACCCAGTACTTC

j_gene: TRBJ1-2
v_gene: TRBV4-1
d_gene: -
abundance: once
CDR3aa: CASSQVNWVGRSTNYGYTF
CDR3nt: TGCGCCAGCAGCCAAGTGAATTGGGTTGGAAGGAGCACTAACTATGGCTACACCTTC

j_gene: TRBJ2-1
v_gene: TRBV7-6
d_gene: TRBD1
abundance: -
CDR3aa: CASSTRQGAQGNEQFF
CDR3nt: TGTGCCAGCAGCACTAGACAGGGGGCGCAAGGAAATGAGCAGTTCTTC

j_gene: TRBJ1-1
v_gene: TRBV19
d_gene: -
abundance: -
CDR3aa: CASSPPAANTEAFF
CDR3nt: TGTGCCAGTAGTCCCCCAGCCGCGAACACTGAAGCTTTCTTT

j_gene: TRBJ2-7
v_gene: TRBV6-5
d_gene: TRBD1
abundance: -
CDR3aa: CASSYGDSSYEQYF
CDR3nt: TGTGCCAGCAGTTACGGGGACAGCTCCTACGAGCAGTACTTC

j_gene: TRBJ2-2
v_gene: TRBV6-5
d_gene: -
abundance: few
CDR3aa: CASFYGGYTGELFF
CDR3nt: TGTGCCAGCTTCTACGGGGGCTACACCGGGGAGCTGTTTTTT

j_gene: TRBJ1-1
v_gene: TRBV5-1
d_gene: -
abundance: -
CDR3aa: CASSPWTGNTEAFF
CDR3nt: TGCGCCAGCAGCCCCTGGACGGGGAACACTGAAGCTTTCTTT

j_gene: TRBJ1-6
v_gene: TRBV28
d_gene: -
abundance: -
CDR3aa: CASSSAEQAGGWALHF
CDR3nt: TGTGCCAGCAGTTCTGCCGAGCAGGCCGGCGGTTGGGCCCTCCACTTT

j_gene: TRBJ1-2
v_gene: TRBV18
d_gene: TRBD1
abundance: -
CDR3aa: CASSPGTVDHGYTF
CDR3nt: TGTGCCAGCTCACCAGGGACAGTGGATCATGGCTACACCTTC

j_gene: TRBJ1-5
v_gene: TRBV11-2
d_gene: -
abundance: -
CDR3aa: CASSPAGNSNQPQHF
CDR3nt: TGTGCCAGCAGCCCCGCAGGAAATAGCAATCAGCCCCAGCATTTT

j_gene: TRBJ2-3
v_gene: TRBV18
d_gene: TRBD1
abundance: -
CDR3aa: CASSPMAGTGSRATQYF
CDR3nt: TGTGCCAGCTCACCAATGGCCGGGACAGGGAGTCGGGCTACGCAGTATTTT

j_gene: TRBJ1-5
v_gene: TRBV7-8
d_gene: -
abundance: -
CDR3aa: CASSLRGNPQPQHF
CDR3nt: TGTGCCAGCAGCTTACGAGGGAATCCTCAGCCCCAGCATTTT

j_gene: TRBJ2-7
v_gene: TRBV28
d_gene: -
abundance: -
CDR3aa: CASRHAYEQYF
CDR3nt: TGTGCCAGCAGACACGCCTACGAGCAGTACTTC

j_gene: TRBJ2-5
v_gene: TRBV6-5
d_gene: -
abundance: -
CDR3aa: CASDFGIRETQYF
CDR3nt: TGTGCCAGCGACTTCGGGATTAGAGAGACCCAGTACTTC

j_gene: TRBJ2-2
v_gene: TRBV4-3
d_gene: -
abundance: -
CDR3aa: CASSQVMTGELFF
CDR3nt: TGCGCCAGCAGCCAAGTTATGACCGGGGAGCTGTTTTTT

j_gene: TRBJ1-5
v_gene: TRBV6-1
d_gene: -
abundance: -
CDR3aa: CASSDTPGGGRGPQHF
CDR3nt: TGTGCCAGCAGTGATACCCCCGGGGGGGGGCGGGGGCCCCAGCATTTT

j_gene: TRBJ2-5
v_gene: TRBV19
d_gene: -
abundance: -
CDR3aa: CASSIRERAGQETQYF
CDR3nt: TGTGCCAGTAGTATTCGGGAAAGGGCCGGTCAAGAGACCCAGTACTTC

j_gene: TRBJ2-3
v_gene: TRBV10-3
d_gene: TRBD1
abundance: -
CDR3aa: CAISESRQGAGADTQYF
CDR3nt: TGTGCCATCAGTGAGTCCAGACAGGGGGCTGGTGCAGATACGCAGTATTTT

j_gene: TRBJ2-5
v_gene: TRBV27
d_gene: TRBD1
abundance: -
CDR3aa: CASSWTGETQYF
CDR3nt: TGTGCCAGCAGTTGGACAGGGGAGACCCAGTACTTC

j_gene: TRBJ1-2
v_gene: TRBV3-1/TRBV3-2
d_gene: -
abundance: -
CDR3aa: CASSQAPDYGYTF
CDR3nt: TGTGCCAGCAGCCAAGCTCCGGACTATGGCTACACCTTC

j_gene: TRBJ2-3
v_gene: TRBV5-4
d_gene: TRBD1
abundance: -
CDR3aa: CASSAPGQGIDTQYF
CDR3nt: TGTGCCAGCAGCGCCCCGGGACAGGGGATAGATACGCAGTATTTT

j_gene: TRBJ1-1
v_gene: TRBV9
d_gene: TRBD1
abundance: -
CDR3aa: CASSGDRNTEAFF
CDR3nt: TGTGCCAGCAGCGGGGACAGGAACACTGAAGCTTTCTTT

j_gene: TRBJ1-1
v_gene: TRBV15
d_gene: -
abundance: -
CDR3aa: CATSRDMEGTEAFF
CDR3nt: TGTGCCACCAGCAGAGATATGGAGGGGACTGAAGCTTTCTTT

j_gene: TRBJ2-3
v_gene: TRBV5-1
d_gene: TRBD2
abundance: -
CDR3aa: CASSLAGGGTDTQYF
CDR3nt: TGCGCCAGCAGCTTGGCGGGGGGAGGCACAGATACGCAGTATTTT

j_gene: TRBJ1-1
v_gene: TRBV19
d_gene: -
abundance: -
CDR3aa: CASTIDPTRNTEAFF
CDR3nt: TGTGCCAGTACCATTGACCCGACTAGGAACACTGAAGCTTTCTTT

j_gene: TRBJ1-1
v_gene: TRBV30
d_gene: -
abundance: once
CDR3aa: CAWSGGGALGTEAFF
CDR3nt: TGTGCCTGGAGTGGTGGGGGCGCGTTGGGCACTGAAGCTTTCTTT

j_gene: TRBJ2-4
v_gene: TRBV11-3
d_gene: -
abundance: -
CDR3aa: CASSQGTARAKNIQYF
CDR3nt: TGTGCCAGCAGCCAAGGGACGGCTAGGGCCAAAAACATTCAGTACTTC

j_gene: TRBJ2-2
v_gene: TRBV5-1
d_gene: -
abundance: -
CDR3aa: CASNGQNTGELFF
CDR3nt: TGCGCCAGCAACGGACAGAACACCGGGGAGCTGTTTTTT

j_gene: TRBJ2-5
v_gene: TRBV6-5
d_gene: -
abundance: -
CDR3aa: CAGATGNQETQYF
CDR3nt: TGTGCCGGGGCGACGGGCAACCAAGAGACCCAGTACTTC

j_gene: TRBJ1-5
v_gene: TRBV27
d_gene: -
abundance: few
CDR3aa: CASSSGLQPQHF
CDR3nt: TGTGCCAGCAGTTCTGGACTTCAGCCCCAGCATTTT